The clone carrying this T cell receptor beta chain was detected once. Its antigen is not known. Libraries were prepared by immunoSEQ multiplex PCR; TCRdb keeps only in-frame clonotypes and omits some of them. The table includes approximately 81,000 clones, about 86% detected once. This entry comes from a study of OX40 agonist ivuxolimab in advanced cancers. About the study: Patients undergoing dose escalation presented with hepatocellular carcinoma, melanoma, renal cell or head and neck cancer. Males comprised around 80% of the group, whose mean age was around 62 years (range roughly 20 to 85).

Study-level findings and limits: Some nonresponders likewise displayed low normalized T-cell clonal expansion.

The sequencing here drew on CD4+ or CD8+ T cells sorted from blood, taken in a trial of the OX40 agonist ivuxolimab. The sequence came from an adult with an advanced solid tumor such as melanoma, head and neck, liver or kidney cancer.

CDR3 bases: TGTGCCAGCAGCAAAGTCAATAGCGGGAGGTACGAGCAGTACTTC. Protein sequence: CASSKVNSGRYEQYF. This sequence joins TRBV21-1 and TRBJ2-7; whether TRBD2, the table's D call, matches the DNA was not checked. TRBV21-1 is a known pseudogene. The CDR3 is 15 amino acids.